This TCR beta chain was sequenced for a study of T cells after posttransplantation cyclophosphamide listed by TCRdb under 2016. About the full investigation: T cell repertoire reconstitution was tracked by TRB sequencing after myeloablative bone marrow transplantation in which posttransplantation cyclophosphamide was used as GVHD prophylaxis. Samples from 30 to 40 PTCy-treated patients and over 15 related bone marrow donors of those patients were subjected to antigen receptor sequencing. Blood from every one of the 30 to 35 PTCy patients who had 1-year posttransplant specimens underwent TRB sequencing. Up to 3 additional blood samples from 2 to 5.2 years after transplant were also TRB-sequenced in 3 patients, as was pretransplant blood from 4 patients. TRA and TRB clonality were tightly correlated in about ten samples, so subsequent TCR analyses focused on TRB only. Public TRB sequences were compared against a database of over 3,000 sequences linked to responses to pathogens, tumor antigens, self-antigens and alloantigens. Broad study findings and their caveats: Donor-recipient similarity was low at 1-2 months but rose over the first year, and later blood repertoires were often dominated by donor CD8+ memory clones. Across the roughly 48 patients, TRB clonality was highly associated with recipient CMV seropositivity and CMV reactivation, and diversity with PTCy was similar to that in the CNI/methotrexate controls. The TRB repertoires of T cells infiltrating skin or the GI tract showed only limited overlap with the TRB repertoires found in blood.

The treatment or condition label, read with the paper, signifies: high-dose cyclophosphamide on days +3 and +4 as single-agent GVHD prophylaxis. Patients in the PTCy group got busulfan and fludarabine conditioning, a marrow graft from a related or unrelated donor, and cyclophosphamide on days +3 and +4. The PTCy-treated patients were enrolled in a prospective multi-institutional clinical trial. Mononuclear cells from peripheral blood and bone marrow were separated by Ficoll-Hypaque density centrifugation and then cryopreserved. CDR1 is given as WSHSY and CDR2 as SAAADI, both from the germline V gene. The CDR3 spans 14 residues, from the cysteine through the phenylalanine. Kept here is only the CDR3 DNA, which spans 42 bases and is read in frame from base 1. Germline trimming amounts to 0 bases on V and 3 bases on J, with 1 as the count of junction bases outside the gene matches. This clone was detected many times. Its antigen is currently not known. There are no base qualities to consult, and no much larger clone falls within one base.

TRB sequencing was run on genomic DNA with either the immunoSEQ assay at survey resolution or the hsTCRB kit. As for the authors' bioinformatics: The immunoSEQ software was used for initial read processing, and the LymphoSeq R package was used for repertoire analyses. For each TRB dataset, clonality was calculated as 1 minus normalized Shannon entropy, and the Gini coefficient was computed as well. To infer phenotypes in unsorted samples, TRB sequences from sorted subsets of the recipient or donor were mapped onto the unsorted samples of the same recipient. TCRdb carries this immuneACCESS record with in-frame sequences only. Its versions omit some clonotypes, under half of them owing to an unresolved V gene in the studies checked, with the rest unexplained. V and J calls and clone size are as listed in that table; D and trimming were resolved from the DNA. For this sample the table reports around 26,000 clones, with no clone seen just once. The ten most abundant clones make up 1.5% to 2% of the sample.

This clonotype was sampled from a young adult male patient who received an allogeneic stem cell transplant from a related donor, was CMV-positive, and had no GVHD. Some T cells may derive from the graft donor when a transplant has been performed. Specimen: PBMCs, collected after allogeneic stem cell transplant with posttransplant cyclophosphamide. The chain joins TRBV10-2 to TRBJ2-7; 8 bases in the junction line up with TRBD2. The CDR3 here reads CASSESRGGYEQYF. DNA sequence: TGCGCCAGCAGTGAGTCTCGGGGGGGCTACGAGCAGTACTTC.